This section outlines one T cell receptor (beta chain) sequence together with its context. Antigen unknown. The data derive from a study of T cell responses to AZD1222 COVID-19 vaccine. Study-level findings and limits: Sampling that yielded the repertoires occurred only after the peak T cell response.

There are 15 residues in the CDR3. Germline lookup yields CDR1 SGDLS and CDR2 YYNGEE. V lost 3 bases and J lost 0; bases outside the gene matches: 4. The repertoire was sequenced with immunoSEQ multiplex PCR; TCRdb's copy has only in-frame clones and lacks some. The repertoire consists of around 130,000 clones, with 80% to 90% occurring once and the leading ten covering about 8.5%. This receptor was taken from an adult in good health. Sequencing used peripheral blood, obtained on day 0 of AZD1222 vaccination. This chain links TRBV9 with TRBJ2-7; 9 bases fit TRBD2. The CDR3 region is CASSEGTSSSYEQYF. The CDR3 nucleotides are TGTGCCAGCAGCGAGGGGACTAGCAGCTCCTACGAGCAGTACTTC.